Below, 22 T cell receptor beta chains from the same sample are listed, as sequenced in a study of Graves' ophthalmopathy and Graves' hyperthyroidism. Amplification targeted the TCR beta CDR3 regions, with RNA transcripts as the source material. In the first round, RT-PCR was carried out with HTBI primers, and a multiplex PCR formed the second round. TCRdb reprocessed the multiplex PCR reads via MiXCR and lists one record per CDR3 protein. The sample shows hundreds of thousands of distinct CDR3 sequences, around 21% of them seen only once. Sequencing input: peripheral blood. These receptors were obtained from a woman between 18 and 29 years old with stable Graves' hyperthyroidism.

This clonotype was seen more than once but under ten times. V is TRBV10-3 and J is TRBJ2-3; weak D call: TRBD2 (6 bases). The CDR3 is made up of 16 amino acids. Germline CDR1 ENHRY, CDR2 SYGVKD. V was cut by 7 bases and J by 5 bases, with 22 bases left in between. CDR3 coding DNA: TGTGCCATCATGAAACGGGGCGGGATAGACGGAGATACGCAGTATTTT. It specifies CAIMKRGGIDGDTQYF.

This clonotype was counted many times. The CDR3 is CSAISKRRGPGETQYF. In nucleotides, the CDR3 is TGCAGTGCTATAAGTAAGCGGAGGGGACCGGGGGAGACCCAGTACTTC. The genes are TRBV20-1 and TRBJ2-5, with a possible D match to TRBD2 (6 bases). With 4 bases removed from V and 5 bases from J, the gap between germline ends came to 23 bases. The CDR3 has 16 amino acids. Germline V gives CDR1 DFQATT, CDR2 SNEGSKA (reference sequence).

This clonotype was seen repeatedly, ten times or more. The CDR3 spells CASSHGQGGTEAFF. The CDR3 region has the DNA TGTGCCAGCAGTCACGGACAGGGGGGGACTGAAGCTTTCTTT. The chain joins TRBV18 to TRBJ1-1; 10 bases line up with TRBD1. This CDR3 contains 14 residues. V shed 8 bases and J 5 bases; nucleotides not matched to a gene: 8. The germline gives CDR1 KGHSH, CDR2 LQKENI.

This clonotype has ten or more counts. The V gene is TRBV7-8, the J gene TRBJ2-5, with D possibly being TRBD1 (6 bases). Trimming took off 3 bases at V and 6 bases at J, with 17 bases between the two ends. This CDR3 region has 15 residues. Germline V gene lookup returns CDR1 SGHVS and CDR2 FQNEAQ. The CDR3 DNA reads as TGTGCCAGCAGCTTCTTAAAACAGGGAAGGAAGACCCAGTACTTC. Translating it yields CASSFLKQGRKTQYF.

The chain recombines TRBV4-1 with TRBJ1-5; D is ambiguous. V gave up 1 base and J gave up 2 bases, with 6 bases separating them. Per the germline V gene, CDR1 is MGHRA and CDR2 is YSYEKL. The CDR3 has 14 residues. CDR3 protein: CASSQVRGNQPQHF. The CDR3 region has the DNA TGCGCCAGCAGCCAAGTTAGAGGCAATCAGCCCCAGCATTTT.

This chain uses TRBV30 with TRBJ1-5, with D possibly matching TRBD1 (5 bases). Germline CDR1 GTSNPN, CDR2 SVGIG (reference sequence). V lost 1 base and J 7 bases, leaving 14 bases between the germline ends. This CDR3 comprises 14 residues. CDR3 bases: TGTGCCTGGAGTGCCGGGTCAGGGCGCCAGCCCCAGCATTTT. This sequence encodes CAWSAGSGRQPQHF.

This clonotype has at least ten counts. The chain recombines TRBV20-1 with TRBJ2-7; 12 nucleotides line up with TRBD2. V was pared by 5 bases and J by 3 bases, with 5 bases of the junction left unmatched. The CDR3 runs to 14 residues. CDR1 and CDR2 (germline): DFQATT, SNEGSKA (reference sequence). CDR3 sequence reads: CSASGLAGIYEQYF. In DNA form, the CDR3 reads TGCAGTGCTTCCGGACTAGCGGGGATCTACGAGCAGTACTTC.

This chain links TRBV12-5 with TRBJ1-3, with unresolved D. The germline CDR1 and CDR2 sequences are LGHNT and FRNRAP. Trimming pared 5 bases from V and 2 bases from J, leaving 10 bases between. CDR3 length equals 14 residues. The CDR3 DNA sequence: TGTGCTAGTGGTCTAGGGTCAACTGGAAACACCATATATTTT. This sequence encodes CASGLGSTGNTIYF.

This clonotype was picked up many times. The rearrangement joins TRBV30 to TRBJ2-5, with D perhaps assigned TRBD1 or TRBD2 (5 bases each). Between the trimmed V and J ends, which lost 3 bases and 4 bases, there was a span of 15 bases. Germline V CDR1 and CDR2: GTSNPN, SVGIG (reference sequence). The CDR3 length is 14 residues. CDR3: CAWSIGTAGETQYF. In DNA, the CDR3 is TGTGCCTGGAGCATCGGGACCGCGGGAGAGACCCAGTACTTC.

This clonotype was observed many times. The CDR3 spells CASRSRDTSNYGYTF. The CDR3 coding sequence is TGTGCCAGCAGATCTCGGGACACTTCTAACTATGGCTACACCTTC. V gene TRBV6-2 or TRBV6-3 combines with J gene TRBJ1-2; tentative D call: TRBD1 (6 bases). CDR1 and CDR2 from the germline V gene are MNHEY and SVGEGT. The V and J ends lost 6 bases and 0 bases respectively, with 14 bases between them. CDR3 length: 15 amino acids.

The CDR3 sequence is CASSPLGHIAGYTF. The CDR3 nucleotides are TGTGCCAGCAGCCCTTTGGGACATATCGCTGGCTACACCTTC. The rearrangement joins TRBV12-3 or TRBV12-4 to TRBJ1-2, with D perhaps TRBD1 (6 bases). Trimming stripped 6 bases from V and 7 bases from J, with 18 bases between. This CDR3 has 14 residues.

This clonotype was counted many times. The gene calls are TRBV2 and TRBJ1-2; a possible D gene is TRBD1 (5 bases). Germline V gene lookup returns CDR1 SNHLY and CDR2 FYNNEI. The V end was cut by 0 bases, the J end by 7 bases, with 9 bases between. The CDR3 totals 13 residues. The CDR3, as DNA: TGTGCCAGCAGTGAAGCGCCGGGGCTTGGCTACACCTTC. Amino acid sequence: CASSEAPGLGYTF.

This clonotype was detected ten times or more. The chain is built from TRBV6-4 and TRBJ2-3; 11 bases match TRBD2. J was trimmed by 2 bases and V by 3 bases; bases with no gene match: 1. Germline V CDR1 and CDR2: MRHNA, SNTAGT. The CDR3 runs 15 residues. The DNA of the CDR3 is TGTGCCAGCAGTGAGACTAGCGGGGCCACAGATACGCAGTATTTT. Translating gives CASSETSGATDTQYF.

This chain joins TRBV20-1 and TRBJ2-7; 8 bases align to TRBD1. Trimming took 5 bases from V and 1 from J; bases not matched to a gene: 4. Per germline, CDR1 DFQATT and CDR2 SNEGSKA (reference sequence). This CDR3 comprises 13 residues. CDR3 sequence: CSADRDRSYEQYF. The CDR3 nucleotides are TGCAGTGCTGACCGGGACAGGTCCTACGAGCAGTACTTC.

Only a few counts were recorded for this clonotype. V gene TRBV20-1 combines with J gene TRBJ2-2, with 7 bases lining up with TRBD1. The CDR3 length is 15 residues. After removal of 4 bases from V and 5 bases from J, the junction contained 10 bases not matched to a gene. The germline gives CDR1 DFQATT, CDR2 SNEGSKA (reference sequence). The CDR3 bases are TGCAGTGCTATCGAGTCAGGGGGTTATACCGGGGAGCTGTTTTTT. This sequence encodes CSAIESGGYTGELFF.

This clonotype was seen a few times. The V and J genes are TRBV29-1 and TRBJ1-1; possibly TRBD1 for D (5 bases). CDR3 length: 13 amino acids. CDR1 and CDR2 (germline): SQVTM, ANQGSEA. V was trimmed by 7 bases and J by 0 bases, leaving 12 bases between them. CDR3 loop: CSARQILNTEAFF. CDR3 DNA: TGCAGCGCAAGACAGATCCTGAACACTGAAGCTTTCTTT.

This clonotype was seen a few times. The chain combines TRBV4-3 with TRBJ2-7; 7 bases are shared with TRBD2. This CDR3 spans 15 amino acids. Germline CDR1 and CDR2: LGHNA and YSLEER. J was trimmed by 6 bases and V by 1 base; bases with no gene match: 9. CDR3 region: CASSQGGGSYSEQYF. The CDR3 bases are TGCGCCAGCAGCCAAGGGGGCGGGAGTTACTCCGAGCAGTACTTC.

V and J are TRBV7-2 and TRBJ2-7; the D is unclear. The CDR3 spans 14 residues. Trimming cost V 5 bases and J 0 bases, with 11 bases left between them. The germline V gene has CDR1 SGHTA and CDR2 FQGNSA. CDR3 sequence: CASSPLTLSYEQYF. The CDR3 nucleotides are TGTGCCAGCAGCCCCTTAACGCTCTCCTACGAGCAGTACTTC.

In this sample, this clonotype turned up many times. The chain employs TRBV27 and TRBJ1-2, with a tentative D call TRBD1 (6 bases). The germline V and J ends were trimmed by 6 bases and 5 bases, with 16 bases remaining between them. The CDR3 is 14 amino acids. Germline CDR1 is MNHEY and CDR2 is SMNVEV (reference sequence). CDR3 amino acids: CASRITGAGYGYTF. The CDR3, as DNA: TGTGCCAGCAGGATTACGGGGGCAGGGTATGGCTACACCTTC.

The sample holds many counts of this clonotype. This CDR3 is CASSPQGIYGYTF. CDR3 nucleotide sequence: TGTGCCAGCAGTCCACAGGGAATCTATGGCTACACCTTC. The chain combines TRBV6-5 with TRBJ1-2; the D gene is possibly TRBD1 (6 bases). The CDR3 is made up of 13 amino acids. CDR1 and CDR2 (germline): MNHEY, SVGAGI. V was shortened by 5 bases and J by 4 bases, with 11 bases between the two germline ends.

This clonotype was recorded many times. The rearrangement joins TRBV25-1 to TRBJ2-7, with 8 bases fitting TRBD2. CDR1 is MGHDK and CDR2 is SYGVNS in the germline V gene. The CDR3 contains 14 residues. Unmatched junction bases numbered 8, after V lost 4 bases and J lost 6 bases. CDR3 bases: TGTGCCAGCAGTGGGGGACTAGATCCGCTCGAGCAGTACTTC. It is translated as CASSGGLDPLEQYF.

This clonotype was seen many times. V gene TRBV30 combines with J gene TRBJ2-7; 8 bases agree with TRBD2. The V gene's germline CDR1 is GTSNPN and CDR2 SVGIG (reference sequence). CDR3 length: 14 residues. Unmatched junction bases numbered 4, after V lost 1 base and J lost 2 bases. The CDR3 sequence is CAWSEAGGPYEQYF. CDR3 in DNA: TGTGCCTGGAGTGAGGCGGGAGGTCCCTACGAGCAGTACTTC.